What follows are 6 T cell receptor beta chains derived from one specimen sequenced in a study of control samples from healthy donors and cancer patients. Libraries were prepared by immunoSEQ multiplex PCR; TCRdb keeps only in-frame clonotypes and omits some of them. Of roughly 69,000 clones listed, 70% to 90% are singletons. Sequencing used PBMCs. The source of these receptors is a woman in her forties or fifties with head and neck cancer.

This clone was seen only a few times. The rearrangement uses TRBV9 and TRBJ1-1, with D unresolved. The CDR3 totals 13 residues. The ends were cut back, 0 bases at V and 3 bases at J, with 6 bases in the middle. The germline V gene encodes CDR1 SGDLS and CDR2 YYNGEE. The DNA of the CDR3 is TGTGCCAGCAGCGTAGGGGCATACACTGAAGCTTTCTTT. Protein: CASSVGAYTEAFF.

The gene calls are TRBV28 and TRBJ1-1, with 7 bases aligning to TRBD1. This CDR3 spans 13 amino acids. After removal of 6 bases from V and 4 bases from J, the junction contained 5 bases not matched to a gene. Germline CDR1 and CDR2: MDHEN and SYDVKM. As DNA, the CDR3 is TGTGCCAGCAGAGAGACAGGGACCACTGAAGCTTTCTTT. As protein: CASRETGTTEAFF.

The chain couples TRBV28 to TRBJ2-1; 9 nucleotides agree with TRBD1. The CDR3 spans 16 residues. Trimming took 4 bases from V and 9 from J; bases not matched to a gene: 13. Germline V lookup: CDR1 MDHEN, CDR2 SYDVKM. The CDR3 sequence is CASSYRDREAPSEQFF. CDR3 bases: TGTGCCAGCAGTTACCGGGACAGGGAGGCTCCAAGTGAGCAGTTCTTC.

This clone was observed a few times. This sequence joins TRBV7-8 and TRBJ1-6, with D unresolved. Germline V gene lookup returns CDR1 SGHVS and CDR2 FQNEAQ. The CDR3 contains 15 residues. The V end was cut by 0 bases, the J end by 7 bases, with 10 bases between. The CDR3 DNA is TGTGCCAGCAGCTTAGCCGGCCAAGGCAATTCACCCCTCCACTTT. Residues: CASSLAGQGNSPLHF. The variable domain in full, completed from reference TRBV7-8 and TRBJ1-6, reads GAGVSQSPRYKVAKRGQDVALRCDPISGHVSLFWYQQALGQGPEFLTYFQNEAQLDKSGLPSDRFFAERPEGSVSTLKIQRTQQEDSAVYLCASSLAGQGNSPLHFGNGTRLTVT.

The rearrangement uses TRBV10-1 and TRBJ1-4; D possibly corresponds to TRBD1 (5 bases). Between the trimmed V and J ends, which lost 6 bases and 4 bases, there was a span of 12 bases. CDR1 and CDR2 from the germline V gene are WNHNN and SYGVQD (reference sequence). This CDR3 contains 14 residues. The CDR3 spells CASSPGRINEKLFF. CDR3 DNA sequence: TGCGCCAGCAGCCCGGGACGGATTAATGAAAAACTGTTTTTT.

This clone has more than one count but fewer than ten. This chain connects TRBV28 to TRBJ2-2, with D unclear. With 3 bases removed from V and 3 bases from J, the gap between germline ends came to 5 bases. Looked up from germline, CDR1 is MDHEN and CDR2 is SYDVKM. The CDR3 has 13 residues. The CDR3 nucleotides read TGTGCCAGCAGTTTTGGGGACACCGGGGAGCTGTTTTTT. It specifies CASSFGDTGELFF.